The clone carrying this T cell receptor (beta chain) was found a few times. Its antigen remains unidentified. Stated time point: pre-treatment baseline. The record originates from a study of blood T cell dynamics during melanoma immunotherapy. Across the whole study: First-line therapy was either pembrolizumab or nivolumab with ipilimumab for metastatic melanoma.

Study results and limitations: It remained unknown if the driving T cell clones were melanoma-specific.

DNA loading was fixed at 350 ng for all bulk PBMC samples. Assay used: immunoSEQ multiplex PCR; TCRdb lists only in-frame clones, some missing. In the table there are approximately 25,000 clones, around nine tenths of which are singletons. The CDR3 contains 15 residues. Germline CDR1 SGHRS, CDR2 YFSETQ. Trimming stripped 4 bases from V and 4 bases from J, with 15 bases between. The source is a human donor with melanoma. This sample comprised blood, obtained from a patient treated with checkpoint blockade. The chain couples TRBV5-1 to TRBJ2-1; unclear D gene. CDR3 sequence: CASSPFGESYNEQFF. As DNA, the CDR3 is TGCGCCAGCAGCCCCTTTGGGGAATCATACAATGAGCAGTTCTTC.